This T cell receptor (beta chain) is drawn from a study of CD8+ T cells in alopecia areata. General study points: Normal scalp had lower clonality than lesional scalp, with alopecia totalis/universalis lesions showing this most strongly. Patients showed less clear TCR sequence sharing than mice, possibly partly because of HLA diversity.

Those with alopecia areata gave lesional scalp punch biopsies and peripheral blood. Sequencing templates came from extracted RNA that was reverse transcribed into cDNA. Measured with immunoSEQ multiplex PCR; TCRdb has only the in-frame clones, and not every one. Of 200,000 to 250,000 clones listed, 57% are singletons. The CDR3 is 12 residues long. V shed 4 bases and J shed 4 bases, with 9 bases lying between them. Germline V gene lookup returns CDR1 SGHTS and CDR2 YDEGEE. With regard to this clone: Its antigen is currently unknown.

The chain is built from TRBV5-8 and TRBJ2-7; TRBD2 might be the D (6 bases). The sequence was obtained from a human donor with alopecia areata. The sequenced sample was CD4+ T cells sorted from blood, obtained at week 0. CDR3 loop: CASSPGTYEQYF. The CDR3 nucleotides read TGTGCCAGCAGCCCAGGGACTTACGAGCAGTACTTC.